Given below is one T cell receptor (beta chain) in context. This clonotype was detected only a few times. Its specific antigen is unknown. Per-nucleotide qualities are absent, and no much larger clonotype sits a single base away. The data stem from a study of T cells in Graves' hyperthyroidism and ophthalmopathy (dated by TCRdb to about 2019). In the study overall: Peripheral blood samples were taken at the time of initial diagnosis, prior to any treatment. To identify TCR V-J signatures that set the groups apart, the researchers used a discovery cohort of about a hundred patients, made up of fewer than 50 with Graves' ophthalmopathy and about 60 with stable Graves' hyperthyroidism. The 100 or so discovery patients were randomly divided into training and test sets at a 7:3 ratio. Prospective prediction of ophthalmopathy was tested in an independent validation cohort consisting of under 20 hyperthyroidism patients and 15 or so patients who later progressed to ophthalmopathy. According to the paper, TCR Vbeta CDR3 sequencing was carried out on roughly 130 peripheral blood samples, which came from 40 to 45 ophthalmopathy, about 75 hyperthyroidism and some 17 progressor patients. Once sampling was done, hyperthyroidism patients were given methimazole at a starting dose of 30 mg daily, whereas ophthalmopathy patients were given high-dose intravenous methylprednisolone. The study also compared thyroid tissue and blood T-cell repertoires from 5 to 7 Graves' hyperthyroidism patients.

General study outcomes and caveats: In validation, the model predicted progression to ophthalmopathy a median of 6.5 months before onset, with about 67% sensitivity and about 75% specificity. Most expanded thyroid clonotypes (frequency above 0.001) were also found in blood, which suggests that blood repertoires may mirror thyroid immune responses. A 13 V-J signature model separated ophthalmopathy from stable hyperthyroidism, with around 88% sensitivity and roughly 81% specificity in cross-validation and 80%/75% in testing. No statistical method was used to set the sample size in advance, and investigators knew the group allocation.

Stable Graves' hyperthyroidism was defined as no progression to ophthalmopathy during 18 months of follow-up. The hyperthyroidism patients were between 18 and 65 years old and newly diagnosed, with a disease duration of less than 2 months. Exclusion was applied to patients with uncontrolled infections, other autoimmune diseases, pregnancy or lactation. Diagnoses were established on the basis of clinical symptoms, serum thyroxine and TRAb, thyroid ultrasound, and orbital computed tomography. PBMCs were separated from under 11 ml of fresh peripheral blood using Ficoll-Paque density gradient centrifugation. Total RNA was extracted using Trizol reagent, and RNA quality was assessed on an Agilent 2100 Bioanalyzer. The TCR beta CDR3 regions were amplified from RNA transcripts. The TCR CDR3 was subjected to a first round of RT-PCR using the HTBI primer set and the Qiagen OneStep RT-PCR kit. The libraries were constructed in a second round of multiplex PCR and then size-selected and purified. Libraries were sequenced paired-end with 100 bp reads on an Illumina HiSeq2000. On the study's bioinformatics: SOAPnuke was used to process the raw data, removing reads that contained adapters or uncalled bases, had a mean Phred below 15, or lacked an exact match to the constant primer or identifier. High-quality paired reads were merged with COPE v1.2.5, and unique nucleotide sequences were defined as clonotypes. MiTCR v1.1 was used to align the clonotypes against IMGT TRBV, TRBD and TRBJ reference segments. The analysis was restricted to V-J combinations with a frequency above 0.0001, which together covered 99% to 99.2% of the repertoires. A TCS score was defined as the ratio of F50 (clonal expansion) to E x V (chaos), with BLOSUM62-based TCRdist applied between CDR3 peptides within each V-J. Welch's t-statistics and random forest reduced around 520 V-J features to roughly 13, which were used in a naive Bayes classifier (R e1071). The public reads were reprocessed in TCRdb via fastp at Q25 and MiXCR, keeping in-frame beta chains. Entries that share a CDR3 protein sequence are merged under the most common genes and DNA. The authors' filters were not applied to this entry. Here the sample has about 420,000 distinct CDR3 sequences; roughly an eighth occur a single time. The top ten hold 5% to 6% of the sample.

The source material was blood. The clonotype was recovered from a woman younger than 30 with Graves' hyperthyroidism.

DNA sequence: TGTGCCAGCAGCGTAGGGGGACTAGCGGGAGGGAACTACAATGAGCAGTTCTTC. It translates as CASSVGGLAGGNYNEQFF. The sequence links TRBV9 to TRBJ2-1, with 16 central nucleotides matching TRBD2. From cysteine to phenylalanine, the CDR3 is 18 amino acids long. Only the CDR3 part of the read is kept: 54 bases, read in frame from the first base. The germline V and J ends show losses of 0 bases and 3 bases respectively, and no gene match explains 3 bases of the junction. The CDR1 and CDR2 encoded by the germline V gene are SGDLS and YYNGEE.